This T cell receptor beta chain originates from a study of CD8 T cells in Susac syndrome. With random hexamers, 0.5 to 1 ug RNA was reverse transcribed. TCRdb re-called the immunoSEQ multiplex PCR reads through MiXCR, storing one row per CDR3 protein. Among approximately 210,000 distinct CDR3 sequences listed, approximately 95% were seen once. CDR1 is DFQATT, CDR2 SNEGSKA, per germline (reference sequence). Trimming removed 5 bases from V and 6 bases from J, with 9 bases in between. This CDR3 has 11 amino acids. The specimen was CD4+ T cells from PBMCs. The receptor was derived from a human donor with multiple sclerosis. V gene TRBV20-1 combines with J gene TRBJ2-3; no clear D. CDR3: CSALRIDTQYF. DNA of the CDR3: TGCAGTGCTTTACGCATTGATACGCAGTATTTT.